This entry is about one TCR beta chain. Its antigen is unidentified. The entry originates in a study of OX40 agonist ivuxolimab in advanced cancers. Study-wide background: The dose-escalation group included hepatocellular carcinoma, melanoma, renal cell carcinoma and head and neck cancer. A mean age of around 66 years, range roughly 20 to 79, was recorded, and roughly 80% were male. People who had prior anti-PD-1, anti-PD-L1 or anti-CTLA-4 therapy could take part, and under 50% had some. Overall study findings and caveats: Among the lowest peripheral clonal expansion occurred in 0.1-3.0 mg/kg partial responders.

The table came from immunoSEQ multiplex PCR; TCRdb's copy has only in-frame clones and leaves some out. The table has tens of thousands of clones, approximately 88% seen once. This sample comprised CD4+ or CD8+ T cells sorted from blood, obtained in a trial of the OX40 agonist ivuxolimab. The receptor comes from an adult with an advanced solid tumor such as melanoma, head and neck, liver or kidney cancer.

The DNA of the CDR3 is TGTGCCAGCAGCCTGGAGGGGTCAATCTCCTACGAGCAGTACTTC. Protein product: CASSLEGSISYEQYF. The genes are TRBV13 and TRBJ2-7, with a tentative D call TRBD2 (6 bases). This CDR3 contains 15 residues. Between the trimmed V and J ends, which lost 5 bases and 0 bases, there was a span of 14 bases. The germline V gene encodes CDR1 PRHDT and CDR2 FYEKMQ (reference sequence).